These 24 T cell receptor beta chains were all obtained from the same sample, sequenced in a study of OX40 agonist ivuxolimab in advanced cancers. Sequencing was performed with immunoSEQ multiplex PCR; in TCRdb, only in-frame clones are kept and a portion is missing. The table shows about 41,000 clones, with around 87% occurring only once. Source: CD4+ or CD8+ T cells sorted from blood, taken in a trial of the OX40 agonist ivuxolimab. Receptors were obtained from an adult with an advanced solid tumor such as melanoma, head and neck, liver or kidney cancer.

The CDR3 loop reads CASTRDRDYEQYF. The CDR3 DNA reads TGTGCCAGTACCCGGGACCGCGACTACGAGCAGTACTTC. The rearrangement joins TRBV28 to TRBJ2-7; D possibly uses TRBD1 or TRBD2 (5 bases each). The CDR3 runs 13 residues. V shed 9 bases and J shed 3 bases, with 15 bases lying between them. Germline-derived CDR1 and CDR2 are MDHEN and SYDVKM.

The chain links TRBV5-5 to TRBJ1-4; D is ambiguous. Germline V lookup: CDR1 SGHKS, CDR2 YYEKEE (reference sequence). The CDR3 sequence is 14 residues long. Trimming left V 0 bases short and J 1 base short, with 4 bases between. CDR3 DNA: TGTGCCAGCAGCTTGGGTGGAACTAATGAAAAACTGTTTTTT. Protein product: CASSLGGTNEKLFF.

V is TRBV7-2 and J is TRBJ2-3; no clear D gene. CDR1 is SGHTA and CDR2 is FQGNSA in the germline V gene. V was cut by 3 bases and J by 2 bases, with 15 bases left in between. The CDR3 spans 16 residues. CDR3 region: CASSFRPQAYTDTQYF. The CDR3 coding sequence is TGTGCCAGCAGCTTTCGGCCCCAGGCCTACACAGATACGCAGTATTTT.

CDR3 DNA sequence: TGTGCCAGCAGCTTAGGCCTGACAGGGGGCAATCAGCCCCAGCATTTT. Protein: CASSLGLTGGNQPQHF. The chain combines TRBV11-2 with TRBJ1-5, with TRBD1 matching over 8 bases. The CDR3 covers 16 residues. Per the germline V gene, CDR1 is SGHAT and CDR2 is FQNNGV. Germline trimming cut 1 base from V and 2 bases from J; bases unmatched to any gene: 4.

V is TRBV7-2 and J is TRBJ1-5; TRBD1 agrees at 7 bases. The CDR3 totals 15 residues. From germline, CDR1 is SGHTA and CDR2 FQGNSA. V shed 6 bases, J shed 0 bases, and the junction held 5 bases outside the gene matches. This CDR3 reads CASSLGQYSNQPQHF. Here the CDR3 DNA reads TGTGCCAGCAGTCTGGGACAGTATAGCAATCAGCCCCAGCATTTT. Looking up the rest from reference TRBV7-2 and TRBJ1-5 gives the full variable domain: GAGVSQSPSNKVTEKGKDVELRCDPISGHTALYWYRQSLGQGLEFLIYFQGNSAPDKSGLPSDRFSAERTGGSVSTLTIQRTQQEDSAVYLCASSLGQYSNQPQHFGDGTRLSIL.

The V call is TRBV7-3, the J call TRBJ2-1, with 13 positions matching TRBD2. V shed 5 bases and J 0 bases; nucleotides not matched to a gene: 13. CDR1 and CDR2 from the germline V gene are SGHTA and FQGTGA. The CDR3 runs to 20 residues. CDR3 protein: CASSLRPGLAGSPSYNEQFF. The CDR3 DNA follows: TGTGCCAGCAGCCTTAGGCCGGGACTAGCGGGATCCCCCTCCTACAATGAGCAGTTCTTC.

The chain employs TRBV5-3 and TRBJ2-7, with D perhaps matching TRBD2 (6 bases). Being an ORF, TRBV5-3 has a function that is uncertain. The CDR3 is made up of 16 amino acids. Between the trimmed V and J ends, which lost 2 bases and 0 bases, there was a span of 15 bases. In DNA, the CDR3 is TGTGCCAGAAGCTTACCAGAGGGACTTCGCTCCTACGAGCAGTACTTC. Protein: CARSLPEGLRSYEQYF.

CDR3 sequence (DNA): TGTGCCAGCAGCCAAGTAGCGCCCTACGAGCAGTACTTC. Protein sequence: CASSQVAPYEQYF. V and J are TRBV11-2 and TRBJ2-7, with D possibly being TRBD2 (5 bases). CDR3 size: 13 residues. Trimming removed 5 bases at V and 2 bases at J, with 10 bases between. Germline CDR1 is SGHAT and CDR2 is FQNNGV.

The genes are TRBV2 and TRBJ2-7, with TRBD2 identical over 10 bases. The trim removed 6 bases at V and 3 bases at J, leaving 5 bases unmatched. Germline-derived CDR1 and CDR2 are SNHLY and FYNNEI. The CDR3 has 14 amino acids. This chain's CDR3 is CASRQREGLYEQYF. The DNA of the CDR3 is TGTGCCAGCAGACAGCGGGAGGGCCTCTACGAGCAGTACTTC.

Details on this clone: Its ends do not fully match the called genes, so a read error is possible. CDR3 coding DNA: TGCGCCAGCAGCCGGGACAGGGCGTTTCTCTTT. It encodes CASSRDRAFLF. The genes are TRBV4-3 and TRBJ1-1, with 9 bases aligning to TRBD1. Germline lookup yields CDR1 LGHNA and CDR2 YSLEER. This CDR3 is built from 11 residues.

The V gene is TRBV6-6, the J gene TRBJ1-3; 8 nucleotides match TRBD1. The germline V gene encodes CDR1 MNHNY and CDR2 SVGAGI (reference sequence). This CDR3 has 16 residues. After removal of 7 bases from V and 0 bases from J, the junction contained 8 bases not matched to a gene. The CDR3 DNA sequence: TGTGCCAGCACCAAGGACAGGGCGAACTCTGGAAACACCATATATTTT. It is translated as CASTKDRANSGNTIYF.

This chain's CDR3 is CASSAGPNSYEQYF. CDR3 nucleotides: TGTGCCAGCAGCGCGGGACCGAACTCCTACGAGCAGTACTTC. The chain recombines TRBV9 with TRBJ2-7, with D tentatively TRBD1 or TRBD2 (5 bases each). Germline-derived CDR1 and CDR2 are SGDLS and YYNGEE. This CDR3 contains 14 residues. V was cut by 3 bases and J by 0 bases, with 10 bases left in between.

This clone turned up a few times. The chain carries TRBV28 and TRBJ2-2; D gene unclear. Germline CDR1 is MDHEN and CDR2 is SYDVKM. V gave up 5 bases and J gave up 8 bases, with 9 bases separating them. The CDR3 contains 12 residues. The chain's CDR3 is CASSLQGGELFF. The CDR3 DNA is TGTGCCAGCAGTCTTCAAGGGGGGGAGCTGTTTTTT.

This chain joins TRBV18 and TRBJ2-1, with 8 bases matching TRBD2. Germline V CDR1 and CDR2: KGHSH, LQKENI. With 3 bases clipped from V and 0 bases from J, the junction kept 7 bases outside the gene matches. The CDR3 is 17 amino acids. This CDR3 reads CASSPDFSGNSYNEQFF. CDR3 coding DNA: TGTGCCAGCTCACCTGACTTTAGCGGGAACTCCTACAATGAGCAGTTCTTC.

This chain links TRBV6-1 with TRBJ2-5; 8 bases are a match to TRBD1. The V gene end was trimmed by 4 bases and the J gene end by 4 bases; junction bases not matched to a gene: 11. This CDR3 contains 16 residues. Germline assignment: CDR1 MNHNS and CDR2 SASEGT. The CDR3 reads CASSGGRTGPPETQYF. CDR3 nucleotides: TGTGCCAGCAGTGGGGGACGGACAGGGCCTCCAGAGACCCAGTACTTC.

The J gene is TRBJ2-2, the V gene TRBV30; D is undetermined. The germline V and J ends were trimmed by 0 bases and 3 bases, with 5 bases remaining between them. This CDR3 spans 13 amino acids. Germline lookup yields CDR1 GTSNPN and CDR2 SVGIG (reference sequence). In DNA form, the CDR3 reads TGTGCCTGGAGTGTACTGTACACCGGGGAGCTGTTTTTT. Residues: CAWSVLYTGELFF.

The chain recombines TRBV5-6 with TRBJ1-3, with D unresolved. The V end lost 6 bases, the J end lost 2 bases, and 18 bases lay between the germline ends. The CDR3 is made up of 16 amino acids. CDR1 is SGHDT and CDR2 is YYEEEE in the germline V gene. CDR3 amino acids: CASKLRLTTPGNTIYF. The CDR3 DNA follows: TGTGCCAGCAAGCTTCGGTTGACGACCCCTGGAAACACCATATATTTT.

The CDR3 sequence is CASSKTLAGGTGELFF. DNA of the CDR3: TGTGCCAGCTCAAAGACACTAGCGGGAGGAACCGGGGAGCTGTTTTTT. J is TRBJ2-2 and V is TRBV18, with 12 bases matching TRBD2. V was pared by 5 bases and J by 5 bases, with 6 bases of the junction left unmatched. Per the germline V gene, CDR1 is KGHSH and CDR2 is LQKENI. The CDR3 extends over 16 amino acids.

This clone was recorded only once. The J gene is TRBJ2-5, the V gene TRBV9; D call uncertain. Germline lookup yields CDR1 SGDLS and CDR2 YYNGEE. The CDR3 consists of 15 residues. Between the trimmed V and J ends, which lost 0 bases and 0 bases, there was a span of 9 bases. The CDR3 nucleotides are TGTGCCAGCAGCGTAGAGGTGGGCTACCAAGAGACCCAGTACTTC. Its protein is CASSVEVGYQETQYF.

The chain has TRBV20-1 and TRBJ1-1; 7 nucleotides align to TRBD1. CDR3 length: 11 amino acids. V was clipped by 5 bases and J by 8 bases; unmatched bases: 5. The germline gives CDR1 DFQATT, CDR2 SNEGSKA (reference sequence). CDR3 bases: TGCAGTGCTGTAAGGGGGCGAGAAGCTTTCTTT. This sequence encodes CSAVRGREAFF.

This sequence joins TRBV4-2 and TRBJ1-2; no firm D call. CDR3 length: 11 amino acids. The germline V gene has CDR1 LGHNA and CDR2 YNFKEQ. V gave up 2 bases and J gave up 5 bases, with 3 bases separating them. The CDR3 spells CASSQHYGYTF. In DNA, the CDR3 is TGTGCCAGCAGCCAACATTATGGCTACACCTTC.

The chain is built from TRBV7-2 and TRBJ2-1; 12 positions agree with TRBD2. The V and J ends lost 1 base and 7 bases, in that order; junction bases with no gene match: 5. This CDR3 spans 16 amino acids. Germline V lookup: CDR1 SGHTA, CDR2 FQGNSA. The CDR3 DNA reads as TGTGCCAGCAGCTTAGAGCTAGCGGGAGGGTTTAATGAGCAGTTCTTC. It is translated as CASSLELAGGFNEQFF.

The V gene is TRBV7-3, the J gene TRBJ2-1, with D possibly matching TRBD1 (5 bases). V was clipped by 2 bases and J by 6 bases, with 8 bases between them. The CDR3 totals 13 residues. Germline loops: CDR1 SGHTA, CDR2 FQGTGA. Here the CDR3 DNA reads TGTGCCAGCAGCTTAGGGGCGGTCAATGAGCAGTTCTTC. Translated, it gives CASSLGAVNEQFF.

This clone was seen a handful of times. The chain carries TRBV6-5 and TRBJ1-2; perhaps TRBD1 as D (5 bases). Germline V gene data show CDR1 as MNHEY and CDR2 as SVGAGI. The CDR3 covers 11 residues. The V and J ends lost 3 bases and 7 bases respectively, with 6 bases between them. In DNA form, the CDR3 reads TGTGCCAGCAGTTATCAGGGTGGCTACACCTTC. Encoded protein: CASSYQGGYTF.